The rows below give T cell receptor beta chains drawn from one sample of a study of control samples from healthy donors and cancer patients. Some clones are missing from TCRdb's copy, which holds only in-frame ones; the method was immunoSEQ multiplex PCR. The profile shows around 110,000 clones, around 87% of them singletons. Sequencing was performed on PBMCs. The receptors shown here come from a woman in her forties or fifties with colorectal cancer. Each CDR3 is given with its conserved first and last residue. The D gene is left open where the match is weak. Clone size is shown for a subset of rows, as once, few, many or a class of expanded clone.

TRBJ1-2 . TRBV9 TRBD1 TGTGCCAGCAGCTCCCAAGGAGAGTGGAGACAGGGGTCGACCGGCTATGGCTACACCTTC CASSSQGEWRQGSTGYGYTF
TRBJ1-3 . TRBV30 . TGTGCCTGGACAGCCGGGTCTGAAGCTGGAAACACCATATATTTT CAWTAGSEAGNTIYF
TRBJ2-5 . TRBV18 . TGTGCCAGCTCGCGACCTACAGAGGAGACCCAGTACTTC CASSRPTEETQYF
TRBJ2-2 . TRBV5-1 . TGCGCCAGCAGCTTTAGTCCGGGAATCTCGGGGGAGCTGTTTTTT CASSFSPGISGELFF
TRBJ2-5 . TRBV18 . TGTGCCAGCTCGCCGTACCAAGAGACCCAGTACTTC CASSPYQETQYF
TRBJ2-5 . TRBV5-1 TRBD2 TGCGCCAGCAGCTTGGCCAGCGGGGGGGCGCTGGGAGAGACCCAGTACTTC CASSLASGGALGETQYF
TRBJ2-7 once TRBV20-1 TRBD1 TGCAGTGCTAGTGGAGGACAGGGGACGGCCTACGAGCAGTACTTC CSASGGQGTAYEQYF
TRBJ2-3 . TRBV27 . TGTGCCAGCAGTTTATACGGCACAGATACGCAGTATTTT CASSLYGTDTQYF
TRBJ2-7 . TRBV13 TRBD2 TGTGCCAGCAGCCGAAGGGTTAGCGGGGGGTCCTACGAGCAGTACTTC CASSRRVSGGSYEQYF
TRBJ2-7 . TRBV7-8 . TGTGCCAGCAGCCCAAAACGGTCGAGCTCCTACGAGCAGTACTTC CASSPKRSSSYEQYF
TRBJ2-3 . TRBV11-3 TRBD2 TGTGCCAGCAGCCCCCGGACTAGCCAAATTACAGATACGCAGTATTTT CASSPRTSQITDTQYF
TRBJ2-2 . TRBV5-1 . TGCGCCAGCCTAGGTGGTGCCGGGGAGCTGTTTTTT CASLGGAGELFF
TRBJ1-3 . TRBV10-3 TRBD1 TGTGCCATCAGTGAGGGACAGGGCTCTGGAAACACCATATATTTT CAISEGQGSGNTIYF
TRBJ2-3 few TRBV5-1 TRBD2 TGCGCCAGCAGCGCGTTGGCTAGCGGGGGGGCAACAGATACGCAGTATTTT CASSALASGGATDTQYF
TRBJ1-1 . TRBV7-2 TRBD1 TGTGCCAGCACCCCGGACAGGGCAGGAACTGAAGCTTTCTTT CASTPDRAGTEAFF